These 31 T cell receptor beta chains came from one sample sequenced in a study of human T cells and chemical hapten exposure. TCRdb recomputed calls from the RACE reads with MiXCR, one row per CDR3 protein. The sample shows around 80,000 distinct CDR3 sequences, about 8.6% of them seen only once. The time point is: healthy volunteer bleed at 6 weeks. RNA extraction used unfractionated whole blood as the source of total RNA. Sequenced material: whole blood. Source of these receptors: a male donor in good health. Some clones in this sample may be carry-over from other donors' samples.

This clonotype has more than one count but fewer than ten. This chain links TRBV6-2 or TRBV6-3 with TRBJ2-3; D is perhaps TRBD2 (6 bases). CDR3 length: 13 residues. Per germline, CDR1 MNHEY and CDR2 SVGEGT. Trimming took off 6 bases at V and 2 bases at J, with 9 bases between the two ends. CDR3 in amino acids: CASSPDYTDTQYF. As DNA, the CDR3 is TGTGCCAGCAGCCCGGACTACACAGATACGCAGTATTTT.

This clonotype was counted only a few times. The rearrangement uses TRBV2 and TRBJ1-5; the D is unclear. Germline loops: CDR1 SNHLY, CDR2 FYNNEI. V lost 4 bases to trimming and J lost 3 bases, with 7 bases between them. There are 13 residues in the CDR3. DNA of the CDR3: TGTGCCAGCAGTGGGTCTAACAATCAGCCCCAGCATTTT. The encoded protein is CASSGSNNQPQHF.

The sample holds a few counts of this clonotype. V and J are TRBV20-1 and TRBJ2-7; 10 bases fit TRBD1. V shed 1 base and J 4 bases; nucleotides not matched to a gene: 7. Germline lookup yields CDR1 DFQATT and CDR2 SNEGSKA (reference sequence). CDR3 length: 15 residues. The CDR3 nucleotides are TGCAGTGCTAGAGGGACAGGGGGGATTTCATACGAGCAGTACTTC. Translating it yields CSARGTGGISYEQYF.

The chain links TRBV4-2 to TRBJ2-6; D remains ambiguous. Trimming shortened V by 5 bases and J by 1 base, and 18 bases separated the two germline ends. Germline V gives CDR1 LGHNA, CDR2 YNFKEQ. The length of the CDR3 is 18 residues. The DNA of the CDR3 is TGTGCCAGCAGCTTAACGGCGGCCTTGTCGTCTGGGGCCAACGTCCTGACTTTC. It encodes CASSLTAALSSGANVLTF.

This clonotype was seen a handful of times. This chain connects TRBV7-9 to TRBJ1-4; tentatively, D is TRBD1 (5 bases). Germline V gives CDR1 SEHNR, CDR2 FQNEAQ (reference sequence). The V gene lost 2 bases and the J gene lost 7 bases, with 11 bases spanning the gap. The CDR3 length is 14 residues. In DNA form, the CDR3 reads TGTGCCAGCAGCTTAAGGGACGTTGGTGAAAAACTGTTTTTT. It specifies CASSLRDVGEKLFF.

The chain uses TRBV4-2 and TRBJ1-1; TRBD1 matches 11 bases. This CDR3 region has 17 residues. V gave up 4 bases and J gave up 1 base; unmatched junction bases: 8. CDR1 and CDR2 from the germline V gene are LGHNA and YNFKEQ. The CDR3 nucleotides are TGTGCCAGCAGCCCTGGGACAGGGGGGCTGGGGAACACTGAAGCTTTCTTT. It is translated as CASSPGTGGLGNTEAFF.

This sequence joins TRBV12-5 and TRBJ2-7; D unresolved. The CDR3 is made up of 18 amino acids. V dropped 3 bases and J dropped 2 bases, with 23 bases sitting between them. Germline lookup yields CDR1 LGHNT and CDR2 FRNRAP. CDR3 amino acids: CASGFLLPTTESAYEQYF. CDR3 nucleotides: TGTGCTAGTGGTTTCCTCCTGCCTACGACGGAAAGCGCCTACGAGCAGTACTTC. Variable domain in full (rest from reference TRBV12-5 and TRBJ2-7): DARVTQTPRHKVTEMGQEVTMRCQPILGHNTVFWYRQTMMQGLELLAYFRNRAPLDDSGMPKDRFSAEMPDATLATLKIQPSEPRDSAVYFCASGFLLPTTESAYEQYFGPGTRLTVT.

In this sample, this clonotype turned up many times. The chain recombines TRBV6-5 with TRBJ1-6; D not resolved. This CDR3 is built from 14 residues. Germline V gene lookup returns CDR1 MNHEY and CDR2 SVGAGI. V was shortened by 2 bases and J by 8 bases, with 10 bases between the two germline ends. The CDR3 nucleotides are TGTGCCAGCAGTTACGGGCAGGCCGATTCACCCCTCCACTTT. As protein: CASSYGQADSPLHF.

The CDR3 bases are TGTGCCAGTAGTCCCACAGGGGGCTTTGGGGACAAAAACATTCAGTACTTC. This sequence encodes CASSPTGGFGDKNIQYF. The rearrangement joins TRBV19 to TRBJ2-4; 9 bases agree with TRBD1. The V segment lost 5 bases and the J segment 3 bases; nucleotides outside the gene matches: 11. Germline assignment: CDR1 LNHDA and CDR2 SQIVND (reference sequence). The CDR3 is 17 amino acids.

This clonotype was counted at least ten times. The junction and the germline gene differ at one end; a read error may be behind it. This rearrangement joins TRBV3-1 to TRBJ2-7; weak D call: TRBD2 (6 bases). Germline V gives CDR1 LGHDT, CDR2 YNNKEL (reference sequence). The CDR3 is 17 amino acids. CDR3 DNA sequence: TGTGCCGGCAGCCACCCCAGTTGGGACTGTAAGGACTACGAGCAGTACTTC. Translated: CAGSHPSWDCKDYEQYF.

This clonotype was counted between two and nine times. V usage is TRBV6-2 or TRBV6-3 and J usage is TRBJ2-1; TRBD1 agrees at 9 bases. Germline CDR1 is MNHEY and CDR2 is SVGEGT. Trimming took 2 bases from V and 3 from J; bases not matched to a gene: 5. CDR3 length equals 16 residues. The DNA for the CDR3 is TGTGCCAGCAGTTACACAACAGGGGGCCTCTACAATGAGCAGTTCTTC. Its translation is CASSYTTGGLYNEQFF.

This clonotype was seen at least ten times. V is TRBV29-1 and J is TRBJ2-3; D assignment may be TRBD1 or TRBD2 (6 bases each). This CDR3 spans 10 amino acids. The germline gives CDR1 SQVTM, CDR2 ANQGSEA. V was shortened by 7 bases and J by 6 bases, with 8 bases between the two germline ends. The CDR3 here is CSGGADTQYF. CDR3 nucleotides: TGCAGCGGGGGGGCGGATACGCAGTATTTT.

V and J are TRBV3-1 and TRBJ2-2; D is possibly TRBD2 (5 bases). The CDR3 length is 13 residues. Trimming stripped 3 bases from V and 7 bases from J, with 9 bases between. Germline V lookup: CDR1 LGHDT, CDR2 YNNKEL (reference sequence). Here the CDR3 reads CASSQVEVGELFF. The CDR3 nucleotides read TGTGCCAGCAGCCAGGTGGAGGTCGGGGAGCTGTTTTTT.

This sequence joins TRBV5-1 and TRBJ2-1; 12 nucleotides agree with TRBD2. V was pared by 6 bases and J by 6 bases, with 7 bases of the junction left unmatched. The germline V gene has CDR1 SGHRS and CDR2 YFSETQ. The CDR3 has 15 residues. DNA for the CDR3: TGCGCCAGCACCCTAGCGGGGGGGCCTGGCAATGAGCAGTTCTTC. This gives the protein CASTLAGGPGNEQFF.

J is TRBJ2-3 and V is TRBV3-1; D not resolved. Per germline, CDR1 LGHDT and CDR2 YNNKEL (reference sequence). Deletions cut 7 bases from V and 3 bases from J, with 14 bases between. The CDR3 contains 14 residues. DNA for the CDR3: TGTGCCAGCACCTACGGTGTAGGTACAGATACGCAGTATTTT. Its translation: CASTYGVGTDTQYF.

This clonotype was seen only a few times. The gene calls are TRBV5-1 and TRBJ2-3; perhaps TRBD2 as D (5 bases). This CDR3 spans 21 amino acids. Germline V gene lookup returns CDR1 SGHRS and CDR2 YFSETQ. Between the trimmed V and J ends, which lost 4 bases and 0 bases, there was a span of 30 bases. The CDR3 DNA is TGCGCCAGCAGCCCCAGTTGGGTCGTCGGGGTGAGCGGCCGAAGCACAGATACGCAGTATTTT. This encodes CASSPSWVVGVSGRSTDTQYF. Based on the CDR3 plus reference TRBV5-1 and TRBJ2-3, the full variable domain is KAGVTQTPRYLIKTRGQQVTLSCSPISGHRSVSWYQQTPGQGLQFLFEYFSETQRNKGNFPGRFSGRQFSNSRSEMNVSTLELGDSALYLCASSPSWVVGVSGRSTDTQYFGPGTRLTVL.

This clonotype was seen repeatedly, ten times or more. The rearrangement links TRBV12-3 or TRBV12-4 to TRBJ1-6; possible D gene TRBD1, 5 bases. The CDR3 runs 15 residues. Between the trimmed V and J ends, which lost 4 bases and 6 bases, there was a span of 13 bases. The CDR3 nucleotides read TGTGCCAGCAGTTCCGCGGGGGGGGTTAATTCACCCCTCCACTTT. This codes for CASSSAGGVNSPLHF.

This clonotype was seen a handful of times. CDR3 protein: CASSLLAGGYEQYF. CDR3 sequence (DNA): TGTGCCAGCAGCTTACTAGCGGGGGGATACGAGCAGTACTTC. The chain employs TRBV7-9 and TRBJ2-7; TRBD2 matches at 11 bases. V gave up 2 bases and J gave up 4 bases; unmatched junction bases: 1. From germline, CDR1 is SEHNR and CDR2 FQNEAQ (reference sequence). CDR3 length: 14 amino acids.

This clonotype showed up just a few times. The V call is TRBV6-5, the J call TRBJ1-5; possibly TRBD1 for D (5 bases). This CDR3 spans 16 amino acids. Germline CDR1 and CDR2: MNHEY and SVGAGI. V was pared by 2 bases and J by 1 base, with 12 bases between. CDR3 sequence reads: CASSYDRDASNQPQHF. For the CDR3, the DNA is TGTGCCAGCAGTTACGACCGGGACGCAAGCAATCAGCCCCAGCATTTT.

This clonotype showed up many times. The chain links TRBV2 to TRBJ1-1, with TRBD1 as a possible D gene (6 bases). The CDR3 consists of 14 residues. Trimming shortened V by 6 bases and J by 2 bases, and 13 bases separated the two germline ends. The germline V gene encodes CDR1 SNHLY and CDR2 FYNNEI. CDR3 nucleotide sequence: TGTGCCAGCAGCTGGACAGAAGGAAACACTGAAGCTTTCTTT. Translating it yields CASSWTEGNTEAFF.

V is TRBV4-2 and J is TRBJ1-5, with D hard to call. Between the trimmed V and J ends, which lost 0 bases and 4 bases, there was a span of 1 base. The germline V gene has CDR1 LGHNA and CDR2 YNFKEQ. CDR3 length: 12 amino acids. For the CDR3, the DNA is TGTGCCAGCAGCCAAGATAATCAGCCCCAGCATTTT. It encodes CASSQDNQPQHF.

The V and J genes are TRBV6-1 and TRBJ2-7, with D hard to call. Per the germline V gene, CDR1 is MNHNS and CDR2 is SASEGT. V was pared by 3 bases and J by 3 bases, with 15 bases between. The CDR3 sequence is 15 residues long. The CDR3 nucleotides read TGTGCCAGCAGTGACCGGCAGAGAGAGGACTACGAGCAGTACTTC. Translation gives CASSDRQREDYEQYF.

This clonotype occurred many times. The V and J genes are TRBV27 and TRBJ2-2, with 8 bases matching TRBD1. The germline CDR1 and CDR2 sequences are MNHEY and SMNVEV (reference sequence). Trimming took 6 bases from V and 4 from J; bases not matched to a gene: 7. This CDR3 spans 15 amino acids. In DNA, the CDR3 is TGTGCCAGCAGGGTCAGGGGGCTTGGCACCGGGGAGCTGTTTTTT. Its translation is CASRVRGLGTGELFF.

The J gene is TRBJ2-7, the V gene TRBV27, with D hard to call. This CDR3 contains 14 residues. Germline V CDR1 and CDR2: MNHEY, SMNVEV (reference sequence). The ends were cut back, 3 bases at V and 0 bases at J, with 9 bases in the middle. CDR3 in amino acids: CASSLKQTSYEQYF. CDR3 bases: TGTGCCAGCAGTTTGAAACAGACCTCCTACGAGCAGTACTTC.

The V call is TRBV3-1, the J call TRBJ1-2; TRBD1 might be the D (6 bases). The CDR3 totals 17 residues. The germline V gene has CDR1 LGHDT and CDR2 YNNKEL (reference sequence). Deletions cut 0 bases from V and 4 bases from J, with 18 bases between. CDR3 DNA sequence: TGTGCCAGCAGCCAAGATACTTACCAGGACAGAGTCTATGGCTACACCTTC. Translated: CASSQDTYQDRVYGYTF.

This clonotype was seen only a few times. This chain connects TRBV21-1 to TRBJ2-3; the table's D gene call, TRBD1, was not cross checked with the DNA. TRBV21-1 is a pseudogene locus. This CDR3 contains 15 residues. The CDR3 DNA is TGTGCCAGCAGCACCCCCGAGGGATTGACAGATACGCAGTATTTT. It is translated as CASSTPEGLTDTQYF.

This clonotype was observed a few times. The chain combines TRBV7-9 with TRBJ1-1; a possible D gene is TRBD1 (5 bases). Germline CDR1 and CDR2: SEHNR and FQNEAQ (reference sequence). V lost 2 bases and J 6 bases, leaving 13 bases between the germline ends. This CDR3 is built from 14 residues. This CDR3 reads CASSLSRVSSEAFF. The CDR3 region has the DNA TGTGCCAGCAGCTTAAGCAGGGTCTCGTCTGAAGCTTTCTTT.

As regards this clonotype: At one end the junction does not follow the germline gene, possibly because of a read error. The genes are TRBV4-3 and TRBJ2-3; D perhaps matches TRBD1 (5 bases). Germline-derived CDR1 and CDR2 are LGHNA and YSLEER. The CDR3 has 13 amino acids. CDR3 in DNA: TGCGCCAGCAGCCAAGACAGGGCGAATACGCGGTATTTT. Residues: CASSQDRANTRYF.

The chain combines TRBV7-2 with TRBJ2-3; D may be TRBD1 (6 bases). Trimming took 1 base from V and 2 from J, leaving 16 bases between them. Germline-derived CDR1 and CDR2 are SGHTA and FQGNSA. The CDR3 spans 17 residues. Here the CDR3 DNA reads TGTGCCAGCAGCTTAGTGATGGGGGCGGTTTCCACAGATACGCAGTATTTT. This encodes CASSLVMGAVSTDTQYF.

This clonotype was counted once. J is TRBJ1-1 and V is TRBV7-8; D is undetermined. The germline V gene has CDR1 SGHVS and CDR2 FQNEAQ. V shed 5 bases and J shed 6 bases, with 13 bases lying between them. CDR3 length: 13 amino acids. The CDR3 region has the DNA TGTGCCAGCAGCGCGAAAGCCGCCCCTGAAGCTTTCTTT. Translating gives CASSAKAAPEAFF.

The V and J genes are TRBV29-1 and TRBJ1-2; 11 bases fit TRBD1. Looked up from germline, CDR1 is SQVTM and CDR2 is ANQGSEA. Trimming removed 1 base from V and 2 bases from J; junction bases left unmatched: 0. The CDR3 runs 14 residues. This CDR3 reads CSVEGDRGNYGYTF. The CDR3 region has the DNA TGCAGCGTTGAAGGGGACAGGGGGAACTATGGCTACACCTTC.